The next 22 T cell receptor beta chains were all read from a single sample in a study of T cell responses to AZD1222 COVID-19 vaccine. Using immunoSEQ multiplex PCR, the repertoire was profiled, and TCRdb retains in-frame clones only, with some absent. In the table there are 110,000 or so clones, roughly nine tenths of which are singletons. The starting material was peripheral blood, obtained on day 0 of AZD1222 vaccination. The receptors shown here come from an adult in good health.

The V gene is TRBV3-1 (or the pseudogene TRBV3-2), the J gene TRBJ1-6; TRBD1 might be the D (6 bases). Deletions cut 4 bases from V and 5 bases from J, with 9 bases between. Looked up from germline, CDR1 is LGHDT and CDR2 is YNNKEL (reference sequence). This CDR3 has 14 residues. CDR3 in DNA: TGTGCCAGCAGCCGGGGGGCTCATAATTCACCCCTCCACTTT. It codes for CASSRGAHNSPLHF.

V is TRBV5-6 and J is TRBJ2-5; possible D gene TRBD1, 6 bases. The CDR3 totals 16 residues. CDR1 SGHDT and CDR2 YYEEEE come from the germline V gene. Between the trimmed V and J ends, which lost 7 bases and 2 bases, there was a span of 21 bases. The CDR3 DNA is TGTGCCAGCGGTCTTAGGACAGTGCGCCAACAAGAGACCCAGTACTTC. Protein product: CASGLRTVRQQETQYF.

This chain links TRBV29-1 with TRBJ2-7; TRBD1 matches 7 bases. With 2 bases clipped from V and 9 bases from J, the junction kept 13 bases outside the gene matches. The CDR3 spans 14 residues. Germline lookup yields CDR1 SQVTM and CDR2 ANQGSEA. CDR3 in amino acids: CSVEPQGPFVGQYF. The CDR3 region has the DNA TGCAGCGTTGAACCACAGGGGCCCTTCGTAGGGCAGTACTTC.

The chain couples TRBV28 to TRBJ1-5; D uncertain. The CDR3 consists of 15 residues. Germline V lookup: CDR1 MDHEN, CDR2 SYDVKM. V lost 4 bases to trimming and J lost 7 bases, with 17 bases between them. The CDR3 coding sequence is TGTGCCAGCAGTTACAGAGTCCCCTTACAGCAGCCCCAGCATTTT. Residues: CASSYRVPLQQPQHF.

The chain couples TRBV6-1 to TRBJ2-3, with a tentative D call TRBD2 (6 bases). The CDR3 is 16 amino acids. Germline CDR1 and CDR2: MNHNS and SASEGT. V lost 6 bases and J 2 bases, leaving 18 bases between the germline ends. As DNA, the CDR3 is TGTGCCAGCAGAGAAACCGGGACTTACCCCACAGATACGCAGTATTTT. Its protein product is CASRETGTYPTDTQYF.

The gene calls are TRBV18 and TRBJ1-2; 7 positions match TRBD1. V trimming: 3 bases; J trimming: 4 bases; junction bases outside the gene matches: 11. CDR3 length: 16 residues. Germline V CDR1 and CDR2: KGHSH, LQKENI. In DNA, the CDR3 is TGTGCCAGCTCACCCCAGAGGTCTGCAGGGGGCTATGGCTACACCTTC. It encodes CASSPQRSAGGYGYTF.

This chain uses TRBV12-5 with TRBJ2-7; TRBD1 agrees at 8 bases. V lost 5 bases to trimming and J lost 2 bases; unmatched junction nucleotides: 8. The CDR3 sequence is 15 residues long. The germline gives CDR1 LGHNT, CDR2 FRNRAP. The CDR3 nucleotides are TGTGCTAGTGGTACTTGGACAGGGAATACCTACGAGCAGTACTTC. Amino acid sequence: CASGTWTGNTYEQYF.

The chain combines TRBV12-3 or TRBV12-4 with TRBJ1-1; no definite D call. V gave up 7 bases and J gave up 2 bases, with 11 bases separating them. The CDR3 runs to 13 residues. The CDR3 DNA follows: TGTGCCAGCACGAACAAGCCCAACACTGAAGCTTTCTTT. Translation gives CASTNKPNTEAFF.

The V and J genes are TRBV5-4 and TRBJ2-5; 13 positions match TRBD2. This CDR3 is built from 16 residues. V shed 4 bases, J shed 5 bases, and the junction held 8 bases outside the gene matches. The germline V gene has CDR1 SGHNT and CDR2 YYREEE (reference sequence). Here the CDR3 reads CASSPGLAGVQETQYF. CDR3 nucleotides: TGTGCCAGCAGCCCCGGACTAGCGGGGGTGCAGGAGACCCAGTACTTC.

The chain uses TRBV24-1 and TRBJ2-2, with D perhaps matching TRBD1 (5 bases). Germline V gives CDR1 KGHDR, CDR2 SFDVKD. The length of the CDR3 is 16 residues. Trimming removed 0 bases from V and 7 bases from J, with 14 bases in between. The CDR3 reads CATSDLRQGFNGELFF. In DNA, the CDR3 is TGTGCCACCAGTGATTTGCGCCAGGGATTTAACGGGGAGCTGTTTTTT.

This rearrangement joins TRBV7-9 to TRBJ2-2; 14 positions match TRBD2. CDR3 length: 18 residues. CDR1 and CDR2 (germline): SEHNR, FQNEAQ (reference sequence). Losses at the gene ends were 6 bases for V and 7 bases for J; bases not matched to a gene: 13. The CDR3 sequence is CASSRTSGLAGVVGELFF. CDR3 coding DNA: TGTGCCAGCAGTCGCACCTCGGGACTAGCGGGGGTGGTCGGGGAGCTGTTTTTT.

This clone showed up just once. This chain links TRBV25-1 with TRBJ2-7; D remains ambiguous. The germline gives CDR1 MGHDK, CDR2 SYGVNS. The V gene lost 6 bases and the J gene lost 2 bases, with 14 bases spanning the gap. The CDR3 spans 14 residues. CDR3 region: CASSQPYGPYEQYF. CDR3 nucleotide sequence: TGTGCCAGCAGCCAACCCTACGGGCCCTACGAGCAGTACTTC.

The chain employs TRBV14 and TRBJ1-1; the D is unclear. The CDR3 is 12 amino acids. Trimming took 6 bases from V and 1 from J, leaving 6 bases between them. Germline V CDR1 and CDR2: SGHDN, FVKESK. This chain's CDR3 is CASRSRNTEAFF. Here the CDR3 DNA reads TGTGCCAGCAGGAGCCGGAACACTGAAGCTTTCTTT.

V gene TRBV5-1 combines with J gene TRBJ1-1; TRBD1 aligns across 7 bases. In germline, CDR1 is SGHRS, CDR2 YFSETQ. V gave up 3 bases and J gave up 0 bases; unmatched junction bases: 8. CDR3 length equals 16 residues. This chain's CDR3 is CASSWEVQGLNTEAFF. Written as DNA, the CDR3 is TGCGCCAGCAGCTGGGAAGTACAGGGGCTGAACACTGAAGCTTTCTTT. Together with reference TRBV5-1 and TRBJ1-1, the CDR3 gives the full variable domain: KAGVTQTPRYLIKTRGQQVTLSCSPISGHRSVSWYQQTPGQGLQFLFEYFSETQRNKGNFPGRFSGRQFSNSRSEMNVSTLELGDSALYLCASSWEVQGLNTEAFFGQGTRLTVV.

This clone turned up a few times. The rearrangement links TRBV4-2 to TRBJ1-6; D possibly corresponds to TRBD1 (5 bases). The V end was cut by 1 base, the J end by 7 bases, with 14 bases between. The germline gives CDR1 LGHNA, CDR2 YNFKEQ. The CDR3 totals 16 residues. CDR3 sequence: CASSQAGFIGNSPLHF. As DNA, the CDR3 is TGTGCCAGCAGCCAAGCAGGGTTTATAGGGAATTCACCCCTCCACTTT.

The rearrangement joins TRBV18 to TRBJ2-7, with D tentatively TRBD2 (6 bases). This CDR3 spans 15 amino acids. V gave up 3 bases and J gave up 2 bases, with 14 bases separating them. CDR1 and CDR2 (germline): KGHSH, LQKENI. The CDR3: CASSPPLGGAYEQYF. CDR3 bases: TGTGCCAGCTCACCTCCTCTAGGAGGGGCCTACGAGCAGTACTTC.

Only one count was recorded for this clone. The chain joins TRBV7-2 to TRBJ2-1; D possibly uses TRBD1 or TRBD2 (5 bases each). Trimming removed 5 bases at V and 10 bases at J, with 12 bases between. CDR1 is SGHTA, CDR2 FQGNSA, per germline. This CDR3 is built from 12 residues. The CDR3: CASSVSGAEQFF. The CDR3 region has the DNA TGTGCCAGCAGCGTCTCCGGGGCGGAGCAGTTCTTC.

The chain carries TRBV19 and TRBJ1-2; TRBD1 is a possible D gene (5 bases). V dropped 1 base and J dropped 7 bases, with 16 bases sitting between them. The CDR3 sequence is 15 residues long. Germline assignment: CDR1 LNHDA and CDR2 SQIVND (reference sequence). Here the CDR3 reads CASSIAYQGSVGYTF. The DNA for the CDR3 is TGTGCCAGTAGTATAGCATATCAGGGATCAGTTGGCTACACCTTC.

The chain joins TRBV7-9 to TRBJ2-1; TRBD2 aligns across 12 bases. The CDR3 length is 16 residues. Germline trimming cut 5 bases from V and 4 bases from J; bases unmatched to any gene: 6. Germline V CDR1 and CDR2: SEHNR, FQNEAQ (reference sequence). CDR3 sequence reads: CASSPPGLAGYNEQFF. The CDR3 nucleotides read TGTGCCAGCAGCCCCCCGGGACTAGCGGGTTACAATGAGCAGTTCTTC. Looking up the rest from reference TRBV7-9 and TRBJ2-1 gives the full variable domain: DTGVSQNPRHKITKRGQNVTFRCDPISEHNRLYWYRQTLGQGPEFLTYFQNEAQLEKSRLLSDRFSAERPKGSFSTLEIQRTEQGDSAMYLCASSPPGLAGYNEQFFGPGTRLTVL.

The CDR3 protein is CASSLAQGAGTGELFF. In DNA form, the CDR3 reads TGCGCCAGCAGCTTGGCCCAGGGGGCGGGCACCGGGGAGCTGTTTTTT. The V and J genes are TRBV5-1 and TRBJ2-2; 8 bases line up with TRBD1. Germline CDR1 reads SGHRS; CDR2 reads YFSETQ. Losses at the gene ends were 0 bases for V and 4 bases for J; bases not matched to a gene: 5. This CDR3 has 16 amino acids.

The sample holds a few counts of this clone. This chain uses TRBV5-1 with TRBJ1-2; TRBD1 matches 7 bases. The CDR3 is 15 amino acids. Trimming at V came to 4 bases and at J to 0 bases, leaving 6 bases not matched to a gene. Germline assignment: CDR1 SGHRS and CDR2 YFSETQ. Here the CDR3 DNA reads TGCGCCAGCAGCGACCAGACAGGGCCTAACTATGGCTACACCTTC. It yields the protein CASSDQTGPNYGYTF.

V usage is TRBV10-3 and J usage is TRBJ1-5, with TRBD1 matching 8 bases. This CDR3 comprises 15 residues. Trimming at V came to 2 bases and at J to 6 bases, leaving 6 bases not matched to a gene. Germline V CDR1 and CDR2: ENHRY, SYGVKD. The CDR3 is CAISERQGAGQPQHF. The DNA for the CDR3 is TGTGCCATCAGTGAGAGGCAGGGGGCCGGTCAGCCCCAGCATTTT.